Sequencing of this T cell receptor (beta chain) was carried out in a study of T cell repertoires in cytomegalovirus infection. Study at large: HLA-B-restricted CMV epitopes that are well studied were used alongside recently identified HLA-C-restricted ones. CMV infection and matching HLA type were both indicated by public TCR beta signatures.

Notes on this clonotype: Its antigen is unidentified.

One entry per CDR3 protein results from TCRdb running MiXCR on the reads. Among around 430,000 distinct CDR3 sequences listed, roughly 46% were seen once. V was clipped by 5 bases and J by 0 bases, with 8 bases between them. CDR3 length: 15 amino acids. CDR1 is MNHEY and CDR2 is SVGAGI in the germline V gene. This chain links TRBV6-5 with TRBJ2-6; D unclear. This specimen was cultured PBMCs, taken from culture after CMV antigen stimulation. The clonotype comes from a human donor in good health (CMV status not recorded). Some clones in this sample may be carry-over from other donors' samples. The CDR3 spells CASSPEDSGANVLTF. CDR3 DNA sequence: TGTGCCAGCAGTCCAGAGGACTCTGGGGCCAACGTCCTGACTTTC.